This T cell receptor (beta chain) was captured by sequencing in a study of T cell responses to AZD1222 COVID-19 vaccine. The study's findings and limits: In a largely white British group with more females than males, clonal diversity was possibly underestimated. Of spike-specific TCRs, nearly half reportedly target regions left unmutated in variants. At 160-218 and 743-854, vaccine-associated CD4 TCRs were dominant, and they spanned spike. Vaccination with two AZD1222 doses was followed by a rise in Spike-specific TCR breadth and depth.

This table comes from immunoSEQ multiplex PCR, and its TCRdb copy is limited to in-frame clones, with some not included. The sample consists of 90,000 to 120,000 clones, roughly nine tenths of them appearing once. Of note for this clone: Its target is unknown.

The V and J ends lost 0 bases and 4 bases respectively, with 28 bases between them. Germline CDR1 LGHDT, CDR2 YNNKEL (reference sequence). The CDR3 contains 21 residues. The sample in question was peripheral blood, obtained on day 0 of MenACWY control vaccination. This sequence was found in an adult in good health. The V call is TRBV3-1 (or the pseudogene TRBV3-2), the J call TRBJ2-1; D is possibly TRBD2 (5 bases). The CDR3 spells CASSQDGRHGPTLLSYNEQFF. In DNA form, the CDR3 reads TGTGCCAGCAGCCAAGATGGGAGACACGGCCCTACCCTGCTTAGTTACAATGAGCAGTTCTTC.